This TCR beta chain was sequenced in a study of T cell responses to AZD1222 COVID-19 vaccine. Repertoires were generated with immunoSEQ multiplex PCR, while TCRdb's copy carries only in-frame clones and drops some. The sample holds roughly 100,000 clones, about 92% seen once. About this clone: Its target is unknown.

Findings and limits, study-wide: The CD4 TCRs associated with vaccination extended across spike and predominated at 160-218 and 743-854. Seropositivity was recorded at baseline in only a handful of AZD1222 recipients. Among spike-specific TCRs, nearly half reportedly target unmutated variant regions. Donors skewed white British and female; clonal diversity was possibly underestimated.

The CDR3 is 15 residues long. V was clipped by 6 bases and J by 3 bases, with 12 bases between them. CDR1 SNHLY and CDR2 FYNNEI come from the germline V gene. The clonotype comes from an adult in good health. This rearrangement joins TRBV2 to TRBJ1-6; no definite D call. The specimen comprised peripheral blood, sampled on day 0 of AZD1222 vaccination. The DNA of the CDR3 is TGTGCCAGCAGCCAACAAGACCACTATAATTCACCCCTCCACTTT. Amino acid sequence: CASSQQDHYNSPLHF.